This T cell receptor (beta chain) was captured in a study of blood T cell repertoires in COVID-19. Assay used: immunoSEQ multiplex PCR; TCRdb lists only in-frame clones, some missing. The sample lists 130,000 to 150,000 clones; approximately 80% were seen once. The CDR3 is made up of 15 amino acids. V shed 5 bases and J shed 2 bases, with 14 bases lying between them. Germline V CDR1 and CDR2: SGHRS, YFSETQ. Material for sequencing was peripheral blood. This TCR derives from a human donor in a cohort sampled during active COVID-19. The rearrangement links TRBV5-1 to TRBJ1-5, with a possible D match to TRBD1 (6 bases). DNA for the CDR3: TGCGCCAGCAGTTTTGGGGGGGCGGGCAATCAGCCCCAGCATTTT. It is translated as CASSFGGAGNQPQHF.